This TCR beta chain was profiled in a study of shared clonotypes between healthy human individuals. On the study more broadly: Every donor yielded three CD4 naive, three CD4 memory, two CD8 naive and one CD8 memory plate. General study results and limits: Naive CD4 clonotypes overlapped across several donors at approximately 4.5%.

Only one count was recorded for this clone. Its matching antigen is unknown. The V end lost 1 base, the J end lost 7 bases, and 10 bases lay between the germline ends. Germline assignment: CDR1 SEHNR and CDR2 FQNEAQ (reference sequence). The CDR3 runs 13 residues. Positive CCR7 selection of CD45RO-negative cells yielded the naive CD8 cells, and terminally differentiated effector memory CD45RA+ cells were excluded. Template for every sorted-subset replicate PCR totaled approximately 200 ng DNA, 25,000 to 30,000 T cell genomes. Repertoires were generated with immunoSEQ multiplex PCR, while TCRdb's copy carries only in-frame clones and drops some. Here the sample spans approximately 650,000 clones, around 95% being singletons.

This sequence originates from a woman in her twenties or thirties in good health. The chain recombines TRBV7-9 with TRBJ1-2, with D perhaps TRBD1 (5 bases). Sample: naive CD8+ T cells sorted from blood. The CDR3 region is CASSLEGPGGYTF. The DNA for the CDR3 is TGTGCCAGCAGCTTAGAGGGGCCCGGTGGCTACACCTTC.